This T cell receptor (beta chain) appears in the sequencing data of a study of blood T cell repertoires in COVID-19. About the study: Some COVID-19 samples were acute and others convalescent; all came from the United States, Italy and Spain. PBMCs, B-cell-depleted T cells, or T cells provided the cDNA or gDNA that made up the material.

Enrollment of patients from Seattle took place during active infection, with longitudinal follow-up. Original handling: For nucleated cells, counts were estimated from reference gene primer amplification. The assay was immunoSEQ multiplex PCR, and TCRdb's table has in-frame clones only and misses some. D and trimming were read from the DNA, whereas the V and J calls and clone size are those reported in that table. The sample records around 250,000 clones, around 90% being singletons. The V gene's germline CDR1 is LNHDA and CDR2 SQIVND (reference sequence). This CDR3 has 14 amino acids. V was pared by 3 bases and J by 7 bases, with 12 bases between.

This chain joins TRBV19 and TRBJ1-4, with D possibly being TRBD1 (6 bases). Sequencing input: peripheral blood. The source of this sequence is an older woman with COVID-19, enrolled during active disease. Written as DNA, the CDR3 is TGTGCCAGTAGTATGACAGGAGGTAGTGAAAAACTGTTTTTT. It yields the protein CASSMTGGSEKLFF.